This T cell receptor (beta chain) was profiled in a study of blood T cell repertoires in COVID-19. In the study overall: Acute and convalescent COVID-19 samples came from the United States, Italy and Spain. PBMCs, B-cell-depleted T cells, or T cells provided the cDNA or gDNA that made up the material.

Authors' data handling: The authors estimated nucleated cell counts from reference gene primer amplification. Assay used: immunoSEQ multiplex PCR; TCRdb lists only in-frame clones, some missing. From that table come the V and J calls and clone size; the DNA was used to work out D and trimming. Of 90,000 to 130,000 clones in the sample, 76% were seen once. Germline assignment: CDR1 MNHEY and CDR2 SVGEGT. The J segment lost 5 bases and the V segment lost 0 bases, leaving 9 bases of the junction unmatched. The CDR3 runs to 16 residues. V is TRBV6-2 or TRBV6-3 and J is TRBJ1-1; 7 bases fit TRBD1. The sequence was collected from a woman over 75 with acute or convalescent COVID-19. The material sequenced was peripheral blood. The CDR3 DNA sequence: TGTGCCAGCAGTTACTCGACGACAGGGCTAAATACTGAAGCTTTCTTT. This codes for CASSYSTTGLNTEAFF.